Below, 8 T cell receptor beta chains from the same sample are listed, as sequenced in a study of blood T cell repertoires in COVID-19. Some clones are missing from TCRdb's copy, which holds only in-frame ones; the method was immunoSEQ multiplex PCR. Among more than 95,000 clones, 75% to 85% were seen once, and the ten largest hold 3.5% to 4%. The source material was peripheral blood. Receptors originate from a woman aged 50 to 65 with acute or convalescent COVID-19.

This clone came up a few times. This chain uses TRBV21-1 with TRBJ1-1. TRBV21-1 is described as a pseudogene. This CDR3 has 19 residues. The CDR3 here is CASSSGKGGLAALNTEAFF. The DNA of the CDR3 is TGTGCCAGCAGCTCGGGTAAGGGGGGGTTAGCAGCTCTGAACACTGAAGCTTTCTTT.

The rearrangement links TRBV9 to TRBJ2-3; D is possibly TRBD2 (5 bases). The V end lost 1 base, the J end lost 3 bases, and 18 bases lay between the germline ends. The CDR3 runs to 17 residues. Germline CDR1 is SGDLS and CDR2 is YYNGEE. CDR3 DNA: TGTGCCAGCAGCGTACCCCAAGTCCGAGAGGGAACAGATACGCAGTATTTT. Its protein is CASSVPQVREGTDTQYF.

There are a few counts of this clone. The chain is built from TRBV29-1 and TRBJ1-1, with D possibly TRBD1 on 5 matching bases. V lost 6 bases and J lost 1, with 21 bases in between. The V gene's germline CDR1 is SQVTM and CDR2 ANQGSEA. There are 16 residues in the CDR3. CDR3 DNA: TGCAGCGTCCAAGATGTCCTGGGACTGCCGAACACTGAAGCTTTCTTT. It yields the protein CSVQDVLGLPNTEAFF.

This clone occurred a few times. The rearrangement uses TRBV5-1 and TRBJ1-6; D is unclear. With 0 bases removed from V and 8 bases from J, the gap between germline ends came to 12 bases. This CDR3 has 15 amino acids. CDR1 is SGHRS and CDR2 is YFSETQ in the germline V gene. CDR3 DNA: TGCGCCAGCAGCTTGGAAGGGCGCGGGGATTCACCCCTCCACTTT. Translated, it gives CASSLEGRGDSPLHF.

In its sample, this clone was seen once. The rearrangement links TRBV7-9 to TRBJ1-4; D might be TRBD1 (5 bases). In germline, CDR1 is SEHNR, CDR2 FQNEAQ (reference sequence). CDR3 length equals 16 residues. V shed 2 bases and J shed 7 bases, with 17 bases lying between them. As DNA, the CDR3 is TGTGCCAGCAGCTTACCCACCCCGAGTACAGGTGAAAAACTGTTTTTT. Translating it yields CASSLPTPSTGEKLFF.

The chain couples TRBV2 to TRBJ1-6; 9 bases map to TRBD1. J was trimmed by 3 bases and V by 6 bases; bases with no gene match: 0. This CDR3 is built from 14 residues. CDR1 and CDR2 (germline): SNHLY, FYNNEI. The CDR3 region has the DNA TGTGCCAGCAGGGACAGGGGCTATAATTCACCCCTCCACTTT. This encodes CASRDRGYNSPLHF.

This clone was detected once. This chain connects TRBV3-1 (or the pseudogene TRBV3-2) to TRBJ1-1; the D is unclear. Trimming removed 0 bases from V and 5 bases from J, with 10 bases in between. The CDR3 has 14 amino acids. Per germline, CDR1 LGHDT and CDR2 YNNKEL (reference sequence). The CDR3 nucleotides are TGTGCCAGCAGCCAAGATAATTCGCAGACTGAAGCTTTCTTT. Translated: CASSQDNSQTEAFF.

The rearrangement uses TRBV24-1 and TRBJ2-2; tentatively, D is TRBD1 (6 bases). This CDR3 has 14 residues. The germline V gene encodes CDR1 KGHDR and CDR2 SFDVKD. Between the trimmed V and J ends, which lost 7 bases and 5 bases, there was a span of 13 bases. The CDR3 region has the DNA TGTGCCACCAGAGGGACACCGGGAACCGGGGAGCTGTTTTTT. Amino acid sequence: CATRGTPGTGELFF.